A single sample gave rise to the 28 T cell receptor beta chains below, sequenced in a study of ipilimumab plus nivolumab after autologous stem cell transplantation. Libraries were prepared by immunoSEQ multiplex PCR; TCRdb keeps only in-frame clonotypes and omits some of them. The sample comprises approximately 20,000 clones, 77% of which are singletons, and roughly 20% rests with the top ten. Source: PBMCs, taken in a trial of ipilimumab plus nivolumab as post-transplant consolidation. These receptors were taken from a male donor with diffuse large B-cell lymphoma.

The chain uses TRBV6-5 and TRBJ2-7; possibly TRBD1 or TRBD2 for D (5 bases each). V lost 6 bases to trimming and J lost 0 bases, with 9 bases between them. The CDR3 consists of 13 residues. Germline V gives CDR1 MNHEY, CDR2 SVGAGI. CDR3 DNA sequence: TGTGCCAGCAGCTGGGGGAGCTCCTACGAGCAGTACTTC. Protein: CASSWGSSYEQYF.

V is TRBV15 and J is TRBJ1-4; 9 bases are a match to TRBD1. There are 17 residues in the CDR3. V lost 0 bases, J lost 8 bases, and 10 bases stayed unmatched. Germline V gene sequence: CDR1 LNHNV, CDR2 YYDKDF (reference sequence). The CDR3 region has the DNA TGTGCCACCAGCAGAGACCCTTACAGGGGGCCGGGAGAAAAACTGTTTTTT. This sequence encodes CATSRDPYRGPGEKLFF.

The CDR3, as DNA: TGCGCCAGCAGCTTGGAGGGGACAGGTCTGTACTCCTATAATTCACCCCTCCACTTT. Protein sequence: CASSLEGTGLYSYNSPLHF. V usage is TRBV5-1 and J usage is TRBJ1-6; 8 bases match TRBD1. CDR3 length: 19 amino acids. Germline CDR1 and CDR2: SGHRS and YFSETQ. The J segment lost 0 bases and the V segment lost 0 bases, leaving 8 bases of the junction unmatched.

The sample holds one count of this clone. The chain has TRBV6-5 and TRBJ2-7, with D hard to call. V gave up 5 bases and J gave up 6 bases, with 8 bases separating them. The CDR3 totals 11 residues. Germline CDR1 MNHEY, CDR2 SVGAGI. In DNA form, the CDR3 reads TGTGCCAGCAGTCATACTGGCGAGCAGTACTTC. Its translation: CASSHTGEQYF.

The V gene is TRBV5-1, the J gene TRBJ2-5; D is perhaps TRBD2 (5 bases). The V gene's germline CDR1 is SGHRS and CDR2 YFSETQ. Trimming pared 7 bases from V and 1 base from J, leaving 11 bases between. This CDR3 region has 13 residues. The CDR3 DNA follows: TGCGCCAGCTTCGGGGATTCCCAAGAGACCCAGTACTTC. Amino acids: CASFGDSQETQYF. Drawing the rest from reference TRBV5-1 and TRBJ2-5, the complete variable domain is KAGVTQTPRYLIKTRGQQVTLSCSPISGHRSVSWYQQTPGQGLQFLFEYFSETQRNKGNFPGRFSGRQFSNSRSEMNVSTLELGDSALYLCASFGDSQETQYFGPGTRLLVL.

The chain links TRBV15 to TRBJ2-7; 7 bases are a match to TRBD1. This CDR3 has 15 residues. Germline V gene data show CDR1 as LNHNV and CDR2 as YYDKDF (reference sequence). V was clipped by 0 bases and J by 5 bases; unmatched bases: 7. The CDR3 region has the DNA TGTGCCACCAGCAGAGATCCAGGGGGAACTGACGAGCAGTACTTC. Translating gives CATSRDPGGTDEQYF. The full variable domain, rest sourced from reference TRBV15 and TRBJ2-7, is DAMVIQNPRYQVTQFGKPVTLSCSQTLNHNVMYWYQQKSSQAPKLLFHYYDKDFNNEADTPDNFQSRRPNTSFCFLDIRSPGLGDTAMYLCATSRDPGGTDEQYFGPGTRLTVT.

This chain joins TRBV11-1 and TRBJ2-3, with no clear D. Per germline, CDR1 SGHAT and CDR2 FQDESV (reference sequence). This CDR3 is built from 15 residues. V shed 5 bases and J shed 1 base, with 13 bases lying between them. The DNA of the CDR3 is TGTGCCAGCAGCCCCAGCACTATGGGCACAGATACGCAGTATTTT. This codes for CASSPSTMGTDTQYF.

CDR3 loop: CASRQGGYNEQFF. CDR3 bases: TGTGCCAGCAGACAGGGAGGGTACAATGAGCAGTTCTTC. The chain employs TRBV28 and TRBJ2-1; perhaps TRBD2 as D (7 bases). V gave up 6 bases and J gave up 4 bases, with 10 bases separating them. The CDR3 runs 13 residues. CDR1 MDHEN and CDR2 SYDVKM come from the germline V gene.

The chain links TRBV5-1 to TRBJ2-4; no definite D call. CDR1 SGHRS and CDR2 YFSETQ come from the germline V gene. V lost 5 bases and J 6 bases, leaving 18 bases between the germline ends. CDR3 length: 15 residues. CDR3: CASSPEPPKGNIQYF. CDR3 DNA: TGCGCCAGCAGTCCCGAGCCGCCCAAGGGAAACATTCAGTACTTC. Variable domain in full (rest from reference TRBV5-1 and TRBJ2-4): KAGVTQTPRYLIKTRGQQVTLSCSPISGHRSVSWYQQTPGQGLQFLFEYFSETQRNKGNFPGRFSGRQFSNSRSEMNVSTLELGDSALYLCASSPEPPKGNIQYFGAGTRLSVL.

CDR3 nucleotide sequence: TGCGCCAGCAGCCCTCGGACAGGAACCTACGAGCAGTACTTC. Translated, it gives CASSPRTGTYEQYF. The J gene is TRBJ2-5, the V gene TRBV5-1; 7 bases map to TRBD1. The J call may be incorrect, as the DNA end agrees better with TRBJ2-7. Germline values: CDR1 SGHRS, CDR2 YFSETQ. The CDR3 extends over 14 amino acids.

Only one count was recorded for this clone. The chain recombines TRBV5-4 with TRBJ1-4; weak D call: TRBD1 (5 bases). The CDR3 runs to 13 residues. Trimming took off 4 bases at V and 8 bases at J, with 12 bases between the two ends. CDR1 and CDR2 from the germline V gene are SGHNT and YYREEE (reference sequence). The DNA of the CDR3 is TGTGCCAGCAGCGTGGACTGGGACGAAAAACTGTTTTTT. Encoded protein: CASSVDWDEKLFF.

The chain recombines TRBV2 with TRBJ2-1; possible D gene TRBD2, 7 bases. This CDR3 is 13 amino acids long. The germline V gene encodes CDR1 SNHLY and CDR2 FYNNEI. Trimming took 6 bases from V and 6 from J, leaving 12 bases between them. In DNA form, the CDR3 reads TGTGCCAGCAGGGGGGGGCCTTCCAATGAGCAGTTCTTC. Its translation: CASRGGPSNEQFF.

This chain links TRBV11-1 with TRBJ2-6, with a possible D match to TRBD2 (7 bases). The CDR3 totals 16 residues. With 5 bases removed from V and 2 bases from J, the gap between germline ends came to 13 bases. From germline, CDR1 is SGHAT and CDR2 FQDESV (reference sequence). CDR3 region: CASSVGGATGANVLTF. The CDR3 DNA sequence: TGTGCCAGCAGCGTAGGGGGGGCAACTGGGGCCAACGTCCTGACTTTC.

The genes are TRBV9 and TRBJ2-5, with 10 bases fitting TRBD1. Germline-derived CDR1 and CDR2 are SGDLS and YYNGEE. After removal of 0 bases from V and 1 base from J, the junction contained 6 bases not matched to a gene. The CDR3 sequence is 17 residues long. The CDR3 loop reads CASSVADRGRPQETQYF. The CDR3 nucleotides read TGTGCCAGCAGCGTAGCCGACAGGGGGCGCCCCCAAGAGACCCAGTACTTC.

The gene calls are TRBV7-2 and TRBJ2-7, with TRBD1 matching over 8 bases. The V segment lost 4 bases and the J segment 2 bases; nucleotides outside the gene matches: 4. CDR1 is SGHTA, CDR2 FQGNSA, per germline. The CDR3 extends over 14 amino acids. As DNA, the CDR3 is TGTGCCAGCAGCTCCGGACAGGGCCCCTACGAGCAGTACTTC. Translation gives CASSSGQGPYEQYF.

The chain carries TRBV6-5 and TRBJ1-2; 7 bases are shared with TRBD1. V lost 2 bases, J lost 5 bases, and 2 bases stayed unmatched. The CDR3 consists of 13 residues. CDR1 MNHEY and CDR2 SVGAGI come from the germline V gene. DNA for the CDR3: TGTGCCAGCAGTTACGCAGGGGGGTATGGCTACACCTTC. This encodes CASSYAGGYGYTF.

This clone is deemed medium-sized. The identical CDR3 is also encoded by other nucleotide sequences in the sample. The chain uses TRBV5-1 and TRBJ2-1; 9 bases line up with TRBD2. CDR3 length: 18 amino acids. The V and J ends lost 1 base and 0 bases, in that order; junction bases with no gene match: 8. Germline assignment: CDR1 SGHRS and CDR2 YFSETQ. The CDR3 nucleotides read TGCGCCAGCAGCTTGAACCCGGGACTAGCCGGCTCCTACAATGAGCAGTTCTTC. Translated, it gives CASSLNPGLAGSYNEQFF.

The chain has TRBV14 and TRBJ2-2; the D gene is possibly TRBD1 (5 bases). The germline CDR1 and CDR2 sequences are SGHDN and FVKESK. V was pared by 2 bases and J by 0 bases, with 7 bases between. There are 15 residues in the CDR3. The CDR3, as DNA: TGTGCCAGCAGCCAAAGGACATCGAACACCGGGGAGCTGTTTTTT. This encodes CASSQRTSNTGELFF.

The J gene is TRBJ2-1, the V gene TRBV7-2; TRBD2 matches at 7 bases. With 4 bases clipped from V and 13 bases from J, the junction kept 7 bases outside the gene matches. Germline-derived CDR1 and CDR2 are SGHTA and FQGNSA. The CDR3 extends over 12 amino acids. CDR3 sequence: CASSSKAGQQFF. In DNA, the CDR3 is TGTGCCAGCAGCTCGAAAGCGGGGCAACAGTTCTTC.

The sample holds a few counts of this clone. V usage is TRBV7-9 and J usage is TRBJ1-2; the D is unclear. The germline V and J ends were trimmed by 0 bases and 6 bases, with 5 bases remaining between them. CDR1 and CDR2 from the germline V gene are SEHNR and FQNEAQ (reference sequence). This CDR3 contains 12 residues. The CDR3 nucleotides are TGTGCCAGCAGCTTAGCGCTTCATGGCTACACCTTC. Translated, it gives CASSLALHGYTF.

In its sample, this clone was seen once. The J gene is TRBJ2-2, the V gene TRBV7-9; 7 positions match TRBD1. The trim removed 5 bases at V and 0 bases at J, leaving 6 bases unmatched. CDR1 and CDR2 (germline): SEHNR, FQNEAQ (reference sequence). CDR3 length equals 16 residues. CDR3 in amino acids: CASSLRGISNTGELFF. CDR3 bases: TGTGCCAGCAGCCTCAGGGGGATCTCGAACACCGGGGAGCTGTTTTTT. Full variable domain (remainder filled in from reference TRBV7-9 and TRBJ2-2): DTGVSQNPRHKITKRGQNVTFRCDPISEHNRLYWYRQTLGQGPEFLTYFQNEAQLEKSRLLSDRFSAERPKGSFSTLEIQRTEQGDSAMYLCASSLRGISNTGELFFGEGSRLTVL.

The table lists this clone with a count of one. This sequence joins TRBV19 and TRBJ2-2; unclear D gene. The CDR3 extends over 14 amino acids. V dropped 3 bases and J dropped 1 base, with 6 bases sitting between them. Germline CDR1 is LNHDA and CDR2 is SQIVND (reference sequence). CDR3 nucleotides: TGTGCCAGTAGTATGGCAAAGAACACCGGGGAGCTGTTTTTT. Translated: CASSMAKNTGELFF. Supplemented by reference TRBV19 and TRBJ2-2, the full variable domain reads DGGITQSPKYLFRKEGQNVTLSCEQNLNHDAMYWYRQDPGQGLRLIYYSQIVNDFQKGDIAEGYSVSREKKESFPLTVTSAQKNPTAFYLCASSMAKNTGELFFGEGSRLTVL.

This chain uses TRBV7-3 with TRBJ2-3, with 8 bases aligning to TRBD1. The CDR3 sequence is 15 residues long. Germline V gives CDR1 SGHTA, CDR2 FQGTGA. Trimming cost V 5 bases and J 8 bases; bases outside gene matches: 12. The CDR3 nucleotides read TGTGCCAGCAGCGAAGGGACAGGATCTAGCGTTACGCAGTATTTT. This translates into CASSEGTGSSVTQYF.

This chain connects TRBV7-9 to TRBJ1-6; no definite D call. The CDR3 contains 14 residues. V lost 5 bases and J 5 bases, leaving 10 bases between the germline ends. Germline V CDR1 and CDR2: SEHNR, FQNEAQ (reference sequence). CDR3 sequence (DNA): TGTGCCAGCAGCCGCGACGGCAATAATTCACCCCTCCACTTT. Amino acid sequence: CASSRDGNNSPLHF.

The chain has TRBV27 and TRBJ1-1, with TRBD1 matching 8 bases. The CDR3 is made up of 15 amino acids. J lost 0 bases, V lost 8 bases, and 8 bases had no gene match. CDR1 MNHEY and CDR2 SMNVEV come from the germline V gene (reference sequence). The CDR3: CASADRDVMNTEAFF. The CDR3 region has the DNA TGTGCCAGCGCGGACAGGGACGTCATGAACACTGAAGCTTTCTTT.

The CDR3 bases are TGTGCCAGCAGCAGGACGGCCCGGGGGACCCAGTACTTC. Its translation is CASSRTARGTQYF. The chain recombines TRBV7-9 with TRBJ2-5; a weak D match, TRBD2 (5 bases). The germline gives CDR1 SEHNR, CDR2 FQNEAQ (reference sequence). Trimming removed 5 bases at V and 7 bases at J, with 14 bases between. This CDR3 has 13 amino acids. The full variable domain, completed using reference TRBV7-9 and TRBJ2-5, is DTGVSQNPRHKITKRGQNVTFRCDPISEHNRLYWYRQTLGQGPEFLTYFQNEAQLEKSRLLSDRFSAERPKGSFSTLEIQRTEQGDSAMYLCASSRTARGTQYFGPGTRLLVL.

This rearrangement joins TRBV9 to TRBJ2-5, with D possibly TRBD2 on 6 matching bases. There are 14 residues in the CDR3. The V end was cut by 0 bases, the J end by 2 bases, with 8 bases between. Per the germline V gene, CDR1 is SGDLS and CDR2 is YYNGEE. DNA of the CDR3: TGTGCCAGCAGCGTAGGAGGAGGGCAAGAGACCCAGTACTTC. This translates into CASSVGGGQETQYF. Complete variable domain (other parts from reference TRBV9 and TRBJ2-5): DSGVTQTPKHLITATGQRVTLRCSPRSGDLSVYWYQQSLDQGLQFLIQYYNGEERAKGNILERFSAQQFPDLHSELNLSSLELGDSALYFCASSVGGGQETQYFGPGTRLLVL.

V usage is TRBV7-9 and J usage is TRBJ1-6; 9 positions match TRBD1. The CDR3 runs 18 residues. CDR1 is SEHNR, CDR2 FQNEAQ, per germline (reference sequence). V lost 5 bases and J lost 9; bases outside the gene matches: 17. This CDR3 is CASSPPPVTGGSSSPLHF. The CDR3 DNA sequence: TGTGCCAGCAGCCCCCCGCCCGTCACAGGGGGCTCATCTTCACCCCTCCACTTT.